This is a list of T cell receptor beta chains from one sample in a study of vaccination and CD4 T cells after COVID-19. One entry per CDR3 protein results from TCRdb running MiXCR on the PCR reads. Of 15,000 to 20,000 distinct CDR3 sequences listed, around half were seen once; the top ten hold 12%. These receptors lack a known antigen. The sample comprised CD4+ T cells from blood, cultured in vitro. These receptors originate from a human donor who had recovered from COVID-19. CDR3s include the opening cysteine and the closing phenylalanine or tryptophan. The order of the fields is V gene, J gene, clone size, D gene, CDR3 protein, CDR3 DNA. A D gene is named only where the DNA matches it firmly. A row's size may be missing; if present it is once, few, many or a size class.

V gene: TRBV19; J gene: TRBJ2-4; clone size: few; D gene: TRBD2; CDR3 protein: CASSIVGTTDIQYF; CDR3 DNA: TGTGCCAGTAGTATAGTAGGGACTACCGACATTCAGTACTTC
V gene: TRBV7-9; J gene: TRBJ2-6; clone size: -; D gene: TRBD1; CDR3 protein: CASSFGQVPSGANVLTF; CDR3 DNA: TGTGCCAGCAGCTTCGGACAGGTGCCCTCTGGGGCCAACGTCCTGACTTTC
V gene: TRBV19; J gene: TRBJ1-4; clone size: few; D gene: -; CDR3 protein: CASRDGQLATNEKLFF; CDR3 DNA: TGTGCCAGTAGGGACGGACAGCTAGCAACTAATGAAAAACTGTTTTTT
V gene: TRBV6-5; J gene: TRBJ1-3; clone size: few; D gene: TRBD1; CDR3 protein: CASSYGDRGTGNTIYF; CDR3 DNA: TGTGCCAGCAGTTACGGGGACAGGGGGACAGGAAACACCATATATTTT
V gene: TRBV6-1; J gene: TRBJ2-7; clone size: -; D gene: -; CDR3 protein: CASKGNRAGFSYEQYF; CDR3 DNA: TGTGCCAGCAAGGGGAATCGAGCGGGTTTCTCCTACGAGCAGTACTTC
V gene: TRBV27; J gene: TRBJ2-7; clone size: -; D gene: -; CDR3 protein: CASSIRQHSAKSSYEQYF; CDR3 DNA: TGTGCCAGCAGTATCCGACAACATAGCGCGAAGAGCTCCTACGAGCAGTACTTC
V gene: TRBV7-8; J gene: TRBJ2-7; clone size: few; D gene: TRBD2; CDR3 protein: CASGGRGRVIHEQYF; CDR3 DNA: TGTGCCAGCGGGGGGCGCGGGAGGGTTATCCACGAGCAGTACTTC
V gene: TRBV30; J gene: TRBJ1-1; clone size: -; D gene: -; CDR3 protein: CAWSGQDVNTEAFF; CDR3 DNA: TGTGCCTGGAGTGGACAGGACGTCAACACTGAAGCTTTCTTT
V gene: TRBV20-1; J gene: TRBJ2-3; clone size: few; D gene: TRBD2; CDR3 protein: CSVLGIPGAGTDTQYF; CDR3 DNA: TGCAGTGTTCTTGGGATACCGGGAGCGGGAACAGATACGCAGTATTTT
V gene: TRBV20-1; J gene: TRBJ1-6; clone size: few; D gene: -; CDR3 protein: CSARKYREVNSPLHF; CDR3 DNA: TGCAGTGCTAGAAAGTACAGAGAAGTTAATTCACCCCTCCACTTT
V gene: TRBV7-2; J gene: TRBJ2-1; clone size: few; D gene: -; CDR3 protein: CASSPGGALLDEQFF; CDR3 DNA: TGTGCCAGCAGCCCCGGAGGGGCCCTACTGGATGAGCAGTTCTTC
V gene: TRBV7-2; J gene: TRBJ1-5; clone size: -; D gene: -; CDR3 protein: CASSSVGGYNQPQHF; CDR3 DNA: TGTGCCAGCAGCTCTGTGGGGGGATACAATCAGCCCCAGCATTTT
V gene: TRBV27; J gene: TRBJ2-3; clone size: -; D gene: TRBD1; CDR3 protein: CASSLFGQGAGDTQYF; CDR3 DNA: TGTGCCAGCAGTTTATTCGGACAGGGGGCAGGAGATACGCAGTATTTT
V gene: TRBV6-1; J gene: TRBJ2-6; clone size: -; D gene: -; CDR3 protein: CASSDTTGANVLTF; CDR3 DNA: TGTGCCAGCAGTGATACAACTGGGGCCAACGTCCTGACTTTC
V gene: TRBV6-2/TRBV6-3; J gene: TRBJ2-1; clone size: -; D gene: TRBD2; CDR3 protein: CASSYSFTGGANNEQFF; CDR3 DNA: TGTGCCAGCAGTTACTCGTTTACGGGGGGGGCCAACAATGAGCAGTTCTTC
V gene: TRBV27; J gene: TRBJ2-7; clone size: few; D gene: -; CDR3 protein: CASSLSFGYEQYF; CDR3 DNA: TGTGCCAGCAGTTTATCGTTCGGATACGAGCAGTACTTC
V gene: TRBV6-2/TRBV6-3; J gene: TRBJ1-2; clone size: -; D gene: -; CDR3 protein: CASSRQNRVGGYTF; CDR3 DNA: TGTGCCAGCAGCCGTCAAAACAGGGTTGGAGGCTACACCTTC
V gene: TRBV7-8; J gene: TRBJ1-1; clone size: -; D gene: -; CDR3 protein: CASSFVPNTEAFF; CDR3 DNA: TGTGCCAGCAGCTTTGTGCCGAACACTGAAGCTTTCTTT
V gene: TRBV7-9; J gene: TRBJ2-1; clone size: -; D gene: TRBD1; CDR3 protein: CASSIPGTGVLNEQFF; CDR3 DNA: TGTGCCAGCAGCATCCCCGGGACAGGGGTCCTAAATGAGCAGTTCTTC
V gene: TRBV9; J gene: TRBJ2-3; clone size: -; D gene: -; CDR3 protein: CASSVGSSTDTQYF; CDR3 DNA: TGTGCCAGCAGCGTAGGCAGCAGCACAGATACGCAGTATTTT
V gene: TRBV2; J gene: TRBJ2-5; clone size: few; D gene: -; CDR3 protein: CASSDGGMQETQYF; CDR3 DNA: TGTGCCAGCAGTGACGGGGGTATGCAGGAGACCCAGTACTTC
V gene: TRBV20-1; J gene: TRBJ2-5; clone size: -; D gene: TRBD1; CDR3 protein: CSAKWTGDQETQYF; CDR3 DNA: TGCAGTGCTAAATGGACAGGGGACCAAGAGACCCAGTACTTC
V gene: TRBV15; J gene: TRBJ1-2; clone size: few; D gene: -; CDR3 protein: CATSRVLTDNYGYTF; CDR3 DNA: TGTGCCACCAGCAGAGTTCTGACGGATAACTATGGCTACACCTTC
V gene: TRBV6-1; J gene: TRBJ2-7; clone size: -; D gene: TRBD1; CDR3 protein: CASSRQGTSNEQYF; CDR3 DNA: TGTGCCAGCAGTCGACAGGGGACATCTAACGAGCAGTACTTC
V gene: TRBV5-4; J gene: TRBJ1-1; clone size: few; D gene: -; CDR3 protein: CASSWDPQAEAFF; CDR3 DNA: TGTGCCAGCAGCTGGGACCCCCAGGCTGAAGCTTTCTTT
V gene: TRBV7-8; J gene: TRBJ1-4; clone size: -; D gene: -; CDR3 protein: CASCLGQGRIATNEKLFF; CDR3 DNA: TGTGCCAGCTGCTTGGGGCAGGGGAGGATCGCGACTAATGAAAAACTGTTTTTT
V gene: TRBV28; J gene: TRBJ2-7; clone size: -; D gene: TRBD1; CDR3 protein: CASSATGGKNEQYF; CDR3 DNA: TGTGCCAGCAGTGCGACAGGGGGCAAAAACGAGCAGTACTTC
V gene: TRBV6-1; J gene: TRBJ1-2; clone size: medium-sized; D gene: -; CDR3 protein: CASSTGRNYGYTF; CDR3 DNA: TGTGCCAGCAGCACAGGCCGCAACTATGGCTACACCTTC
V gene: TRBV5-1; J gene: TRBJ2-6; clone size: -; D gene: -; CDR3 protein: CASSWGTGANVLTF; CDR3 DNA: TGCGCCAGCAGTTGGGGAACCGGGGCCAACGTCCTGACTTTC
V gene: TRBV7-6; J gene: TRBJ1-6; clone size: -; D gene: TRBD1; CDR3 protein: CASSLAPGQGFPLHF; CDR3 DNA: TGTGCCAGCAGCTTAGCTCCGGGACAGGGATTTCCCCTCCACTTT
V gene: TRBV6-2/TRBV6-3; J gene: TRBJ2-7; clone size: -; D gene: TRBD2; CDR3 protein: CASSYSSSGRPYEQYF; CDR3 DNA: TGTGCCAGCAGTTACTCGTCCAGCGGGAGACCCTACGAGCAGTACTTC
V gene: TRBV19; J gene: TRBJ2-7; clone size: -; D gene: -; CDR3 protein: CASSKFPGTYEQYF; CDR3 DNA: TGTGCCAGTAGTAAGTTTCCAGGGACCTACGAGCAGTACTTC
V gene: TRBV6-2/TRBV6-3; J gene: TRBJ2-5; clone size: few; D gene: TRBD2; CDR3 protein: CAGSTARGGQETQYF; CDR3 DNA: TGTGCCGGCTCGACGGCGCGGGGGGGCCAAGAGACCCAGTACTTC
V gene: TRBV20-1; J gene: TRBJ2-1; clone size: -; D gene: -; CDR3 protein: CSARVRLKGNEQFF; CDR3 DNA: TGCAGTGCTAGAGTCCGGTTGAAGGGGAATGAGCAGTTCTTC
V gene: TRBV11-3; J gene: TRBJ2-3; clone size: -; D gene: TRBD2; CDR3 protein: CASSLISGTSTDTQYF; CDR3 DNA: TGTGCCAGCAGCTTAATTAGCGGGACTAGCACAGATACGCAGTATTTT
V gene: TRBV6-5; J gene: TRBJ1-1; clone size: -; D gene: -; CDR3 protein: CASSYSGGAESVNTEAFF; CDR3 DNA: TGTGCCAGCAGTTACTCGGGGGGGGCGGAGAGTGTGAACACTGAAGCTTTCTTT
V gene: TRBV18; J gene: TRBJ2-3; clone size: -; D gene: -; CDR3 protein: CASSPTSSGGTDTQYF; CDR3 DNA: TGTGCCAGCTCACCTACCAGTAGCGGAGGCACAGATACGCAGTATTTT
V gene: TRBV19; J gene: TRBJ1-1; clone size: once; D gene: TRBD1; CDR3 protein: CASSIGQGFEAFF; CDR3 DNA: TGTGCCAGTAGTATCGGACAGGGGTTTGAAGCTTTCTTT
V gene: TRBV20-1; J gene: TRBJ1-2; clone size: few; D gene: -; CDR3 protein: CSAHGYTF; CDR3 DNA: TGCAGTGCCCATGGCTACACCTTC
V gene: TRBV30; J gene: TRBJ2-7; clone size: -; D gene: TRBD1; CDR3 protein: CAWAGDRGNEQYF; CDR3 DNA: TGTGCCTGGGCAGGAGACAGGGGAAACGAGCAGTACTTC
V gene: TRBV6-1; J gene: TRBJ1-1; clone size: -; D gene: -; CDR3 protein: CASSQPLRGETEAFF; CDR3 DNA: TGTGCCAGCAGTCAGCCTCTCAGGGGTGAAACTGAAGCTTTCTTT
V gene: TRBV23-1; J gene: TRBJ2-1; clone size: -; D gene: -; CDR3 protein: CASRTTVNNEQFF; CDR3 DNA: TGCGCCAGCAGGACGACAGTAAACAATGAGCAGTTCTTC
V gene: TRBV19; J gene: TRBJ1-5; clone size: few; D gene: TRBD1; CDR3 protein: CASGQGASQPQHF; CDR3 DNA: TGTGCCAGTGGGCAGGGGGCTAGTCAGCCCCAGCATTTT
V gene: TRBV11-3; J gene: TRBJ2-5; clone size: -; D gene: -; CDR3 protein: CASSEDFQETQYF; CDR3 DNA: TGTGCCAGCAGCGAGGACTTTCAAGAGACCCAGTACTTC
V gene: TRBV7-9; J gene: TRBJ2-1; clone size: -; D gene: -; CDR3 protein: CASRKAGEDKEQFF; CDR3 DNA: TGTGCCAGCAGGAAAGCAGGTGAAGACAAAGAGCAGTTCTTC
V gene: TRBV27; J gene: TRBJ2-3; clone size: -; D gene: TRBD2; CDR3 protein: CASSPSGGTSGVYF; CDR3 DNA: TGTGCCAGCAGTCCGTCGGGAGGGACTAGCGGGGTCTATTTT
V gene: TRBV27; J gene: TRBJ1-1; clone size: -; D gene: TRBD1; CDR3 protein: CASSPLLGQGPAMNTEAFF; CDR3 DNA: TGTGCCAGCAGTCCATTATTGGGACAGGGCCCAGCAATGAACACTGAAGCTTTCTTT
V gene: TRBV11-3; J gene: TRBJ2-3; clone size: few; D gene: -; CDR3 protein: CASSLYRGGSTDTQYF; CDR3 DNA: TGTGCCAGCAGCTTATATAGGGGCGGAAGCACAGATACGCAGTATTTT
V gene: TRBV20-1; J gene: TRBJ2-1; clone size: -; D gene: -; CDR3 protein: CSVSPLGNEQFF; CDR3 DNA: TGCAGTGTCTCCCCTCTGGGCAATGAGCAGTTCTTC
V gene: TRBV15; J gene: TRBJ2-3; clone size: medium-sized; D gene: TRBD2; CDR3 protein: CATSRDGLAGRADTQYF; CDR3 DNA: TGTGCCACCAGCAGAGATGGGCTAGCGGGGAGGGCAGATACGCAGTATTTT
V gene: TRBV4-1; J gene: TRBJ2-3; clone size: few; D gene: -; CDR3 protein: CASSHPRTDTQYF; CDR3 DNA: TGCGCCAGCAGCCATCCCAGGACGGATACGCAGTATTTT
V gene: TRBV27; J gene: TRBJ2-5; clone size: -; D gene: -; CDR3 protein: CASSLRFRLAGGGTQYF; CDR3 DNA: TGTGCCAGCAGTTTACGGTTTCGGCTCGCCGGCGGAGGGACCCAGTACTTC